This T cell receptor (beta chain) was captured in a study of vaccination effects on CD4 cells after COVID-19. After expansion with viral peptide pools in the ViraFEST assay, antigen-specific CD4+ T cells were sequenced. The authors isolated CD4+ T cells after around nine days of culture. The study found no prior SARS-CoV-2 infection in the vaccine recipients, who tested negative for nucleocapsid antibodies. The germline V gene has CDR1 MNHEY and CDR2 SVGAGI. Trimming shortened V by 0 bases and J by 4 bases, and 12 bases separated the two germline ends. The CDR3 extends over 15 amino acids. Assay used: immunoSEQ multiplex PCR; TCRdb lists only in-frame clones, some missing. Of 30,000 to 45,000 clones listed, 70% are singletons. About this clone itself: Antigen: not known.

The chain recombines TRBV6-5 with TRBJ1-2, with a tentative D call TRBD1 (6 bases). This TCR was sampled from a human donor who received a COVID-19 vaccine. The input for sequencing was CD4+ T cells from PBMCs cultured with SARS-CoV-2 spike peptides, taken before COVID-19 vaccination. The CDR3 sequence is CASSYSIGTTYGYTF. In DNA form, the CDR3 reads TGTGCCAGCAGTTACTCGATCGGGACAACCTATGGCTACACCTTC.